This is a list of T cell receptor beta chains from one sample in a study of T-cell memory formation after mild COVID-19. One entry per CDR3 protein results from TCRdb running MiXCR on the 5' RACE reads. The sample holds more than 35,000 distinct CDR3 sequences; nearly 9.5% are singletons and the top ten take approximately 12%. Sequencing was carried out using PBMCs or a T cell subset sorted from them (not recorded which). The receptors come from an adult woman who had mild COVID-19 (a few samples of this study predate the infection). Cell type and time point are not known. Both conserved end residues are part of each CDR3. The order of the fields is J gene, clone size, D gene, V gene, CDR3 protein, CDR3 DNA. D genes are given only for firm matches. The size of a clone is reported for some rows only, either as once, few or many, or as a class for expanded clones.

TRBJ1-4 few TRBD1 TRBV7-2 CASSVDRAGEKLFF TGTGCCAGCAGCGTGGACAGGGCAGGGGAAAAACTGTTTTTT
TRBJ2-7 few TRBD1 TRBV9 CASSGGQGANEQYF TGTGCCAGCAGCGGTGGACAGGGGGCGAACGAGCAGTACTTC
TRBJ1-5 . . TRBV19 CASSMTTQPQHF TGTGCCAGTAGTATGACAACCCAGCCCCAGCATTTT
TRBJ2-1 . TRBD2 TRBV6-6 CASTLAGSGGNEQFF TGTGCCAGCACCTTAGCGGGGTCGGGGGGGAATGAGCAGTTCTTC
TRBJ1-2 . TRBD1 TRBV29-1 CSVRQDRDYGYTF TGCAGCGTTCGGCAGGACAGGGACTATGGCTACACCTTC
TRBJ1-1 few . TRBV6-2/TRBV6-3 CASSSGFEAFF TGTGCCAGCAGCTCAGGCTTCGAAGCTTTCTTT
TRBJ2-1 many TRBD1 TRBV24-1 CATSRQGPYNEQFF TGTGCCACCAGTCGACAGGGCCCCTACAATGAGCAGTTCTTC
TRBJ2-3 few TRBD1 TRBV15 CATSTKLTGATDTQYF TGTGCCACCAGCACAAAACTGACAGGGGCCACAGATACGCAGTATTTT
TRBJ2-7 few . TRBV3-1 CASSQGPLSSYEQYF TGTGCCAGCAGCCAAGGGCCACTGAGCTCCTACGAGCAGTACTTC
TRBJ1-1 . . TRBV18 CASSPGGVSTEAFF TGTGCCAGCTCACCGGGGGGTGTTAGCACTGAAGCTTTCTTT
TRBJ1-2 few . TRBV6-5 CASSYDSTNYGYTF TGTGCCAGCAGTTACGACAGTACCAACTATGGCTACACCTTC
TRBJ1-5 many . TRBV20-1 CSARDSAGTQPQHF TGCAGTGCTAGAGATTCGGCAGGGACTCAGCCCCAGCATTTT
TRBJ2-1 many TRBD2 TRBV6-4 CASSDSARASGSPAVF TGTGCCAGCAGTGACTCGGCACGGGCTAGCGGGAGCCCTGCGGTCTTC
TRBJ2-3 few TRBD1 TRBV10-3 CAISEAGTGITDTQYF TGTGCCATCAGTGAAGCTGGGACAGGGATCACAGATACGCAGTATTTT
TRBJ2-3 many . TRBV12-3/TRBV12-4 CASSPHGGADTQYF TGTGCCAGCAGCCCCCACGGGGGTGCAGATACGCAGTATTTT
TRBJ2-1 . . TRBV7-9 CASSGAYHNEQFF TGTGCCAGCAGCGGGGCCTACCACAATGAGCAGTTCTTC
TRBJ2-7 few TRBD2 TRBV29-1 CSVVLAGGREQYF TGCAGCGTTGTACTAGCGGGAGGTCGCGAGCAGTACTTC
TRBJ1-2 few . TRBV5-6 CASNGLGYGYTF TGTGCCAGTAACGGTCTTGGCTATGGCTACACCTTC
TRBJ2-7 . . TRBV5-1 CASSLPSASYEQYF TGCGCCAGCAGCTTGCCTAGCGCCTCCTACGAGCAGTACTTC